The 17 T cell receptor beta chains below all came from one sample that was sequenced in a study of blood T cell repertoires in COVID-19. TCRdb's table, derived via immunoSEQ multiplex PCR, lists solely in-frame clones and lacks some. The sample has 46,000 or so clones; over 80% are singletons. The sequenced sample was peripheral blood. These receptors all stem from a human donor in a cohort sampled during active COVID-19.

The chain carries TRBV3-1 (or the pseudogene TRBV3-2) and TRBJ2-6; 8 bases match TRBD1. The CDR3 sequence is 19 residues long. Germline V gene lookup returns CDR1 LGHDT and CDR2 YNNKEL (reference sequence). With V trimmed by 3 bases and J by 0 bases, 10 bases remained unmatched. This CDR3 reads CASSHEIRDRSSGANVLTF. DNA of the CDR3: TGTGCCAGCAGCCACGAAATCCGGGACAGGAGCTCTGGGGCCAACGTCCTGACTTTC.

V is TRBV10-3 and J is TRBJ1-1; 8 positions match TRBD1. The V segment lost 3 bases and the J segment 4 bases; nucleotides outside the gene matches: 16. The germline CDR1 and CDR2 sequences are ENHRY and SYGVKD. The CDR3 spans 18 residues. The CDR3 region is CAISEREPDRVYSTEAFF. As DNA, the CDR3 is TGTGCCATCAGTGAACGGGAGCCGGACAGGGTTTATAGCACTGAAGCTTTCTTT.

This clone was seen once. The chain combines TRBV6-6 with TRBJ2-7; 8 bases fit TRBD1. Germline lookup yields CDR1 MNHNY and CDR2 SVGAGI (reference sequence). This CDR3 comprises 14 residues. With 2 bases clipped from V and 4 bases from J, the junction kept 4 bases outside the gene matches. The CDR3 nucleotides read TGTGCCAGCAGTTACCAGGGGGCTACTTACGAGCAGTACTTC. The encoded protein is CASSYQGATYEQYF.

The chain carries TRBV19 and TRBJ2-3, with 7 positions matching TRBD2. V lost 3 bases and J lost 3; bases outside the gene matches: 9. From germline, CDR1 is LNHDA and CDR2 SQIVND (reference sequence). This CDR3 has 16 amino acids. The CDR3 DNA is TGTGCCAGTAGTATTGCGGGGGTGGGTGGTACAGATACGCAGTATTTT. It yields the protein CASSIAGVGGTDTQYF. The complete variable domain, with remaining parts taken from reference TRBV19 and TRBJ2-3, reads DGGITQSPKYLFRKEGQNVTLSCEQNLNHDAMYWYRQDPGQGLRLIYYSQIVNDFQKGDIAEGYSVSREKKESFPLTVTSAQKNPTAFYLCASSIAGVGGTDTQYFGPGTRLTVL.

The chain employs TRBV2 and TRBJ1-5; 7 bases map to TRBD1. The trim removed 9 bases at V and 3 bases at J, leaving 5 bases unmatched. CDR1 is SNHLY, CDR2 FYNNEI, per germline. The CDR3 consists of 13 residues. CDR3 amino acids: CASAGQANQPQHF. CDR3 in DNA: TGTGCCAGTGCTGGACAGGCCAATCAGCCCCAGCATTTT. The full variable domain, with the rest looked up from reference TRBV2 and TRBJ1-5, is EPEVTQTPSHQVTQMGQEVILRCVPISNHLYFYWYRQILGQKVEFLVSFYNNEISEKSEIFDDQFSVERPDGSNFTLKIRSTKLEDSAMYFCASAGQANQPQHFGDGTRLSIL.

This chain joins TRBV7-9 and TRBJ1-2; 10 bases agree with TRBD1. The J segment lost 5 bases and the V segment lost 4 bases, leaving 7 bases of the junction unmatched. Germline loops: CDR1 SEHNR, CDR2 FQNEAQ (reference sequence). The CDR3 is 15 residues long. In nucleotides, the CDR3 is TGTGCCAGCAGCTCCCGGGACAGGGGAGTTTATGGCTACACCTTC. Amino acids: CASSSRDRGVYGYTF.

The chain uses TRBV27 and TRBJ2-6, with 9 bases fitting TRBD1. The junction had 9 bases not matched to a gene; V was cut back by 5 bases and J by 4 bases. The CDR3 has 17 amino acids. In germline, CDR1 is MNHEY, CDR2 SMNVEV (reference sequence). The CDR3 DNA is TGTGCCAGCAGTGAAGGACAGGGGAAATCGGGGGCCAACGTCCTGACTTTC. This encodes CASSEGQGKSGANVLTF.

This clone was counted only a few times. This sequence joins TRBV5-1 and TRBJ1-3; no clear D gene. V was pared by 4 bases and J by 4 bases, with 6 bases between. The CDR3 is made up of 12 amino acids. Looked up from germline, CDR1 is SGHRS and CDR2 is YFSETQ. CDR3 amino acids: CASSPEGNTIYF. The CDR3 DNA is TGCGCCAGCAGCCCCGAGGGAAACACCATATATTTT.

This clone has a single count. The chain recombines TRBV30 with TRBJ2-7; D is perhaps TRBD2 (7 bases). The CDR3 is made up of 15 amino acids. V lost 0 bases to trimming and J lost 4 bases, with 16 bases between them. Germline V gene data show CDR1 as GTSNPN and CDR2 as SVGIG (reference sequence). CDR3 in DNA: TGTGCCTGGAGTGTACCTTGGGGGGGGCATTACGAGCAGTACTTC. Translation: CAWSVPWGGHYEQYF.

The chain couples TRBV4-3 to TRBJ2-7, with D possibly TRBD1 on 6 matching bases. CDR1 LGHNA and CDR2 YSLEER come from the germline V gene. The CDR3 has 14 residues. V gave up 1 base and J gave up 2 bases, with 9 bases separating them. The CDR3 sequence is CASSQVQGTYEQYF. Here the CDR3 DNA reads TGCGCCAGCAGCCAAGTTCAGGGGACCTACGAGCAGTACTTC.

The rearrangement uses TRBV5-6 and TRBJ2-5, with 7 bases lining up with TRBD1. Germline V gene sequence: CDR1 SGHDT, CDR2 YYEEEE. V dropped 0 bases and J dropped 2; count of bases not matched to a gene: 4. CDR3 length: 15 amino acids. The CDR3, as DNA: TGTGCCAGCAGCTTGGTGAGGGGGCTGCAAGAGACCCAGTACTTC. Protein sequence: CASSLVRGLQETQYF.

The CDR3 coding sequence is TGCGCCAGCAGCTTGGGATGGGACAGGTCCACTGAAGCTTTCTTT. Protein product: CASSLGWDRSTEAFF. V and J are TRBV5-1 and TRBJ1-1; 8 bases are a match to TRBD1. The CDR3 has 15 amino acids. The ends lost 0 bases at V and 4 bases at J; junction bases unmatched: 5. CDR1 is SGHRS, CDR2 YFSETQ, per germline.

V usage is TRBV7-2 and J usage is TRBJ1-5; D possibly corresponds to TRBD1 (6 bases). Trimming shortened V by 5 bases and J by 9 bases, and 23 bases separated the two germline ends. CDR1 SGHTA and CDR2 FQGNSA come from the germline V gene. The CDR3 length is 16 residues. The CDR3 protein is CASSTGLSDRSSPQHF. The CDR3 DNA reads as TGTGCCAGCAGCACCGGACTTTCAGACAGGTCGTCGCCCCAGCATTTT.

The chain employs TRBV2 and TRBJ2-7; D remains ambiguous. The ends were cut back, 5 bases at V and 0 bases at J, with 5 bases in the middle. The CDR3 totals 12 residues. Germline CDR1 and CDR2: SNHLY and FYNNEI. CDR3 in amino acids: CASSPLSYEQYF. The CDR3 DNA reads TGTGCCAGCAGTCCCCTCTCCTACGAGCAGTACTTC.

The J gene is TRBJ2-5, the V gene TRBV30, with D uncertain. The CDR3 length is 14 residues. Trimming removed 1 base at V and 2 bases at J, with 11 bases between. Germline loops: CDR1 GTSNPN, CDR2 SVGIG (reference sequence). The CDR3 bases are TGTGCCTGGAGTGCACTATCACGACAAGAGACCCAGTACTTC. It translates to CAWSALSRQETQYF.

V is TRBV7-2 and J is TRBJ2-3, with 13 bases identical to TRBD2. Germline V gives CDR1 SGHTA, CDR2 FQGNSA. The CDR3 consists of 19 residues. Losses at the gene ends were 0 bases for V and 1 base for J; bases not matched to a gene: 7. In DNA, the CDR3 is TGTGCCAGCAGCTTAGCGGTACTAGCGGGGGGGCGAGGCACAGATACGCAGTATTTT. Its translation: CASSLAVLAGGRGTDTQYF.

This chain links TRBV27 with TRBJ2-7; 7 nucleotides align to TRBD2. Per the germline V gene, CDR1 is MNHEY and CDR2 is SMNVEV (reference sequence). The V gene end was trimmed by 6 bases and the J gene end by 4 bases; junction bases not matched to a gene: 9. The CDR3 is made up of 14 amino acids. The CDR3 protein is CASSEAGLGYEQYF. CDR3 bases: TGTGCCAGCAGCGAAGCGGGGTTGGGTTACGAGCAGTACTTC.